This T cell receptor (beta chain) derives from a study of OX40 agonist ivuxolimab in advanced cancers. For the wider study: Ivuxolimab was a fully human IgG2 agonistic monoclonal antibody targeting the costimulatory receptor OX40 (CD134). Intravenous ivuxolimab was administered to patients every 2 weeks at six dose levels: 0.01, 0.1, 0.3, 1.5, 3 and 10 mg/kg. Of the roughly 51 patients in dose escalation, around 19 had hepatocellular carcinoma, some 15 had melanoma, 9 had renal cell carcinoma and 9 had head and neck cancer. In the dose-escalation cohort, 65% to 90% of patients were male, and the mean age was approximately 60 years, with a range of 23 to 79. Patients were allowed to have had prior anti-PD-1, anti-PD-L1 or anti-CTLA-4 therapy, and about 40% of the dose-escalation patients had been treated with checkpoint inhibitors. Partial responses occurred in three dose-escalation patients: two with cutaneous melanoma and one with hepatocellular carcinoma. The point of sequencing TCRbeta in the periphery was to test whether ivuxolimab changed TCR sequence diversity and drove clonal T-cell expansion. The paper covers the monotherapy dose-escalation part of the phase I ivuxolimab trial, which included N of about 56 patients.

V gives up 0 bases and J gives up 0 bases, and the segment between their germline ends measures 11 bases. Taken from cysteine to phenylalanine, the CDR3 has 16 residues. Only the CDR3 region is kept as DNA, spanning 48 bases read in frame from base 1. Based on the germline V gene, the CDR1 and CDR2 sequences are MGHRA and YSYEKL. Genomic DNA was extracted from sorted cells for sequencing of the TCRbeta CDR3 region. The immunoSEQ Assay was used to sequence the TCRbeta CDR3 regions. What TCRdb holds here is the immuneACCESS table cut down to in-frame rearrangements. Part of the clones is not present; checked against another copy, under half of the missing clones reflect an unresolved V gene, and the others are unexplained. In this sample the table shows around 46,000 clones, 80% to 90% of which occur a single time. In total, the top ten clones hold around 11% of the sample. This clone occurred a few times. No antigen is known for it. The input lacks base qualities; no much larger clone sits a single base away.

Patients with a history of autoimmune disease or receiving systemic immunosuppression were excluded from the trial. In every dose cohort, peripheral blood was drawn for TCR sequencing at baseline, cycle 4 day 1, and cycle 7 day 1. The samples were taken from a phase I, first-in-human, multicenter, open-label dose-escalation trial of ivuxolimab. Adults with locally advanced or metastatic melanoma, renal cell carcinoma, hepatocellular carcinoma or head and neck squamous cell carcinoma were enrolled in the trial. CD4+ and CD8+ T cells were sorted separately from peripheral blood before TCR sequencing. General study outcomes and caveats: In the 0.1-3.0 mg/kg groups, partial responders had among the lowest normalized peripheral clonal expansion, particularly in CD8+ T cells. The antigen specificity of the clonally expanded peripheral T cells was not determined. After ivuxolimab, expanded clones were on average more numerous among CD8+ T cells than among CD4+ T cells. Low levels of normalized T-cell clonal expansion were also seen in some patients who did not respond. Clonal expansion of both CD4+ and CD8+ blood T cells was observed from baseline to week 6 at doses 0.1 to 3.0 mg/kg.

Material: CD4+ or CD8+ T cells sorted from blood, obtained in a trial of the OX40 agonist ivuxolimab. The TCR was taken from an adult with an advanced solid tumor such as melanoma, head and neck, liver or kidney cancer. The rearrangement joined TRBV4-1 to TRBJ1-1, and the D gene may be TRBD1, 5 bases matching. The DNA sequence reads TGCGCCAGCAGCCAAGATCTGGGGGACTTGAACACTGAAGCTTTCTTT. This translates into CASSQDLGDLNTEAFF.